The rows below give T cell receptor beta chains drawn from one sample of a study of tumor-infiltrating lymphocytes in primary liver carcinoma. TCRdb independently ran MiXCR on the multiplex PCR reads; one entry per CDR3 protein. Altogether around 190,000 distinct CDR3 sequences are present, 70% to 90% being singletons, with the ten largest covering 15% to 20%. Sequencing was carried out using tumor tissue from primary liver carcinoma. These receptors all come from a man between 35 and 55 years old with primary liver carcinoma and hepatitis B virus infection. Both conserved end residues are part of each CDR3. A D gene is named only where the DNA matches it firmly. Where a row states a size, it is once, few, many or the class of an expanded clone; other rows omit it.

TRBJ2-3,TRBV6-2/TRBV6-3,-,-,TGTGCCAGCAGCCCCATACGGGACGGATGGCAGTATTTT,CASSPIRDGWQYF
TRBJ1-5,TRBV6-2/TRBV6-3,many,-,TGTGCCAGCACCTACGGGGGGAATCAGCCCCAGCATTTT,CASTYGGNQPQHF
TRBJ2-2,TRBV5-6,-,-,TGTGCCAGCAGCATGGGTCCGAACACCGGGGAGTTGTTTTTT,CASSMGPNTGELFF
TRBJ2-2,TRBV5-4,-,TRBD2,TGTGCCAGCAGTGATCCGGGACTAGCTGGTTTCGCGAACATCGGGGAGCTGTTTTTT,CASSDPGLAGFANIGELFF
TRBJ1-1,TRBV6-6,-,-,TGTGCCAGCAGCACACAAGGGACTACTGAAGCATTCTTT,CASSTQGTTEAFF
TRBJ2-5,TRBV5-4,-,TRBD2,TGTGCCAGCAACCTCGGACTAGCGGGAGCGTCGGAGACCCAATATTTC,CASNLGLAGASETQYF
TRBJ1-1,TRBV14,once,TRBD1,TGTGCTAGCAGCCAAGGACAGGGGATAGAAGTTTTCTTT,CASSQGQGIEVFF
TRBJ2-7,TRBV2,few,TRBD2,TGTGCCAGCAGCGGGACTAGCGGGACTCTCGAGCGGTACTTC,CASSGTSGTLERYF
TRBJ2-7,TRBV30,-,-,TGTGTCTGGAGTGCGCCTCGGGAGAGGGTGTACGAGCAGTACTTC,CVWSAPRERVYEQYF
TRBJ2-3,TRBV6-6,-,-,TGTGTCCGCAGTTACGAGGCGGCAACCACAGATACGCAGTATTTT,CVRSYEAATTDTQYF
TRBJ2-7,TRBV6-5,-,-,TGTGCCAACAGTTCTTCAGAGGGAGGGGGTGAGCAATACTTC,CANSSSEGGGEQYF
TRBJ2-2,TRBV7-8,few,-,TGTGCCAGTAACTTAGTACAGCAGAACACCGGGGAGCTGTTTTTT,CASNLVQQNTGELFF
TRBJ1-5,TRBV11-2,-,-,TGTGCCAACAGCCTAAAAGGGGGACTGACGAATCAGCCCCATCGTTTT,CANSLKGGLTNQPHRF
TRBJ2-5,TRBV12-3/TRBV12-4,-,-,TGTGCCAGCAGTTTTGTGCAGGGTGAGACCCATTACTTC,CASSFVQGETHYF
TRBJ2-3,TRBV11-1,-,-,TGTGCCAGCAGCTCGGGGCGAAGCTCTGTTGGAGCCCGCACAGATACGCAGTCTTTT,CASSSGRSSVGARTDTQSF
TRBJ2-2,TRBV12-3/TRBV12-4,-,-,TGTGCCACATCCATGACTGGCGGGACGAACACTGGGGAGCTGTTTTTT,CATSMTGGTNTGELFF
TRBJ1-1,TRBV6-1,-,-,TGTTCCAGCAGTGATGGTAGGAACACCGAAGCTTTCTTT,CSSSDGRNTEAFF
TRBJ2-3,TRBV28,-,-,TGTGCCAGCAGAGGAACCAGGGATACGCAGTATTTT,CASRGTRDTQYF
TRBJ2-5,TRBV5-5,-,-,TGTGCCAGCAGGTTGAACGTTGGCATTCAAGAGACCCAGTACTTC,CASRLNVGIQETQYF
TRBJ2-7,TRBV29-1,-,-,TGCAGCGCGCATTGGGGTAATTACGAGCAGTACTTC,CSAHWGNYEQYF
TRBJ2-5,TRBV6-2/TRBV6-3,few,-,TGTACCAGTAGTCAATCGACGGCAGCGGGCGAAGAGACCCAATACTTC,CTSSQSTAAGEETQYF
TRBJ1-3,TRBV4-1,-,-,TGCGCCAACAGCCAATTAAGGACAGCAGGTTTTGGAAACACCATATATTTT,CANSQLRTAGFGNTIYF
TRBJ2-7,TRBV10-3,-,TRBD1,TGTACTATCAGTGCAGGGGGCTCCTACGAGCAGTACTTC,CTISAGGSYEQYF
TRBJ1-2,TRBV12-3/TRBV12-4,-,-,TGTGCTAGCAGCTATGGACCCCGGCGGGGCTGCACCTTC,CASSYGPRRGCTF
TRBJ1-1,TRBV29-1,-,-,TGCAGCGTCCGCCCGTCCAGGAGAACCACTGAAGCTTTCTTT,CSVRPSRRTTEAFF
TRBJ2-1,TRBV5-6,-,-,TGTACCAGCAGCTTCGGTCCTTACAATGAGCATTTCTTC,CTSSFGPYNEHFF
TRBJ2-4,TRBV11-2,-,-,TGTGCCATCACCACTTCGTCGGTAGCAAAAAACATTCAGTACTTC,CAITTSSVAKNIQYF
TRBJ2-5,TRBV5-1,-,-,TGTGCCAGCAGCATGGAACTAAATGAAGAGACCCAGTACTTC,CASSMELNEETQYF
TRBJ2-1,TRBV11-1,-,TRBD2,TGTGCCAGCAGTTTATACCGATCCGCGGGAGGGTCCTACAATGTGCAGTTCTTC,CASSLYRSAGGSYNVQFF
TRBJ2-7,TRBV6-1,-,-,TGTGCTAGCACCCTAGGGTCACAAATAGGGGACTCCTACGAGCATTACTTC,CASTLGSQIGDSYEHYF
TRBJ2-7,TRBV11-1,-,-,TGTGCTAGCACCGTCGGACAGTCCTACGAGCAGTACTTC,CASTVGQSYEQYF
TRBJ1-2,TRBV6-1,-,-,TGTGCCAGCATAGTTTCCGGGACATGGTCTGACGGCTTCACCTTC,CASIVSGTWSDGFTF
TRBJ2-7,TRBV7-9,many,TRBD2,TGTGCCAGCAGCGCCCGGACAGGGGATACCACTAGCGGGAGATTCGCGTACGAGCAGTACTTC,CASSARTGDTTSGRFAYEQYF
TRBJ2-7,TRBV12-3/TRBV12-4,-,-,TGTGCCAGCAGTTTGCAGGGAGGATCCTACAAGCAGTACTTC,CASSLQGGSYKQYF
TRBJ2-5,TRBV5-6,-,-,TGTGTCAGCAGCTTGGAGGCTAGCCATGAGACCCAGTATTTC,CVSSLEASHETQYF
TRBJ2-3,TRBV29-1,-,-,TGCAGCGTTAAGGGCTGGGCCGGTATAACAGATACGCAGTATTTT,CSVKGWAGITDTQYF
TRBJ2-7,TRBV6-2/TRBV6-3,-,TRBD2,TGTACCAGCAGTTTCAATGGGAGGACTAGCGGGATCTACGAGCAGTACTTC,CTSSFNGRTSGIYEQYF
TRBJ2-3,TRBV24-1,many,-,TGTGCCACCAGTGATCCGGGATCAACCGCGGGCACAGATACGCAGTATTTT,CATSDPGSTAGTDTQYF
TRBJ2-1,TRBV6-2/TRBV6-3,-,TRBD2,TGTGTCAACTTACAAAGCGGGAGGGCCGACAATGAGCAGTTCTTC,CVNLQSGRADNEQFF
TRBJ2-5,TRBV12-3/TRBV12-4,-,-,TGTGCTAGCAGTTTAATTGAGGGGGGTACCCAGTACTTC,CASSLIEGGTQYF